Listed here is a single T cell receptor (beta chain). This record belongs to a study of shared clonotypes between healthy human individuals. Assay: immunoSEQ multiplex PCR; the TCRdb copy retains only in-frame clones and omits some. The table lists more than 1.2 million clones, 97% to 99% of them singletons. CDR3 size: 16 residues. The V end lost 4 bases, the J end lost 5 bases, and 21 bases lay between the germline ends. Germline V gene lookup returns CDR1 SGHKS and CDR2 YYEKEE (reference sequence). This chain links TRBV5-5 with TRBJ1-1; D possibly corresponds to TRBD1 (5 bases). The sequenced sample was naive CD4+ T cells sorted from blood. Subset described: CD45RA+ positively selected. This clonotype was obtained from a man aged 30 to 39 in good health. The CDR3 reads CASSASETGPRTEAFF. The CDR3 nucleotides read TGTGCCAGCAGCGCGAGTGAAACAGGTCCTCGGACTGAAGCTTTCTTT.